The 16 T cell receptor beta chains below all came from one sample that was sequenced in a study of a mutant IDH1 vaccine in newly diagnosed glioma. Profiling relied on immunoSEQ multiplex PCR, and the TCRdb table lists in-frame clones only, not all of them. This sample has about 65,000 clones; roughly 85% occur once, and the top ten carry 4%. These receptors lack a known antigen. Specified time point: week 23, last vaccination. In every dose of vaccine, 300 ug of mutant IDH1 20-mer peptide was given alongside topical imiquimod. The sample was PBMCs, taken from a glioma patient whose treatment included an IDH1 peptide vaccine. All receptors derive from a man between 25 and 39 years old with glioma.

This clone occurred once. CDR3 DNA sequence: TGTGCCAGCAGCGTAGGTGGAAGACAAGAGACCCAGTACTTC. Encoded protein: CASSVGGRQETQYF. This rearrangement joins TRBV9 to TRBJ2-5; D gene ambiguous. The CDR3 has 14 amino acids. The ends were cut back, 0 bases at V and 2 bases at J, with 8 bases in the middle. CDR1 is SGDLS and CDR2 is YYNGEE in the germline V gene.

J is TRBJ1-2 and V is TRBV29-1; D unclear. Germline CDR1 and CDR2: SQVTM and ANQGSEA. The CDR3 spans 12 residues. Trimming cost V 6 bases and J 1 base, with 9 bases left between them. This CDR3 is CSVQVGNYGYTF. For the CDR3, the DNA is TGCAGCGTCCAGGTCGGTAACTATGGCTACACCTTC.

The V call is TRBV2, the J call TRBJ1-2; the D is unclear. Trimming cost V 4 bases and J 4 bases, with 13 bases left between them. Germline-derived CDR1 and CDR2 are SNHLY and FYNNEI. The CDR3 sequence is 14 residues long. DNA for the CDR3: TGTGCCAGCAGTGGGAGGCGGCGCCCCTATGGCTACACCTTC. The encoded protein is CASSGRRRPYGYTF.

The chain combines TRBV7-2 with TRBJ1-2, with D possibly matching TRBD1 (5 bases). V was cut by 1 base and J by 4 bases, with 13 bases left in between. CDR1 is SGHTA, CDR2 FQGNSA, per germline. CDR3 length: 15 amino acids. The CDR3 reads CASSLGSGAGYGYTF. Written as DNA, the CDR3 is TGTGCCAGCAGCTTAGGGTCCGGGGCGGGCTATGGCTACACCTTC.

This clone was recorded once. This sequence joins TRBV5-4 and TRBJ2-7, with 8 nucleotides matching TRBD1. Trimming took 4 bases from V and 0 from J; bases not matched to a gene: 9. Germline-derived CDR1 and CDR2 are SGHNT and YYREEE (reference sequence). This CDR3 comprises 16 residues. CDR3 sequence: CASSPGPGQVSYEQYF. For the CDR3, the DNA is TGTGCCAGCAGCCCGGGGCCGGGACAGGTCTCCTACGAGCAGTACTTC.

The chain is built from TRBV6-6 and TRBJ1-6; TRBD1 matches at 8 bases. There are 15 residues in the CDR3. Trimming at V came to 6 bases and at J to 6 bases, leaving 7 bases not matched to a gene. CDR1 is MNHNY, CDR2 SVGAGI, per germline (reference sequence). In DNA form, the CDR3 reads TGTGCCAGCAGCGACACCGACAGGGGTAATTCACCCCTCCACTTT. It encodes CASSDTDRGNSPLHF.

CDR3 sequence (DNA): TGTGCCAGCAGTGACGATTACAGGACAACTAATGAAAAACTGTTTTTT. It is translated as CASSDDYRTTNEKLFF. V and J are TRBV6-1 and TRBJ1-4; possibly TRBD1 for D (5 bases). CDR3 size: 16 residues. Trimming took 3 bases from V and 0 from J, leaving 11 bases between them. Germline V gene sequence: CDR1 MNHNS, CDR2 SASEGT.

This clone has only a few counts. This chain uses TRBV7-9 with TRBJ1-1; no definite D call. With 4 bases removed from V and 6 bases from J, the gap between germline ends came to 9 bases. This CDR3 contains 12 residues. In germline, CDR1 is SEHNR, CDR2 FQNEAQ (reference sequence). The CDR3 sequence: CASSYSGSEAFF. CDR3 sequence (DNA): TGTGCCAGCAGCTACTCCGGCTCTGAAGCTTTCTTT.

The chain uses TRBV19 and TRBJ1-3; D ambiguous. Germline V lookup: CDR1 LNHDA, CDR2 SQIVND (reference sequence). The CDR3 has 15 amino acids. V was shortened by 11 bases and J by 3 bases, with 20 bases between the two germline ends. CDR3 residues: CASTLVAAGGNTIYF. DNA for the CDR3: TGTGCCTCAACTCTTGTTGCGGCGGGTGGAAACACCATATATTTT. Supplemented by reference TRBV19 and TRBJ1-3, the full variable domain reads DGGITQSPKYLFRKEGQNVTLSCEQNLNHDAMYWYRQDPGQGLRLIYYSQIVNDFQKGDIAEGYSVSREKKESFPLTVTSAQKNPTAFYLCASTLVAAGGNTIYFGEGSWLTVV.

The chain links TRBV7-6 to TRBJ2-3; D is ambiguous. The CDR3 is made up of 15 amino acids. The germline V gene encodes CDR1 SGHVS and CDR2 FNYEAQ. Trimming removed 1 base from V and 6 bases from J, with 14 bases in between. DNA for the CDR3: TGTGCCAGCAGCTTAGGAGCAAATAAAGTGGATACGCAGTATTTT. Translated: CASSLGANKVDTQYF. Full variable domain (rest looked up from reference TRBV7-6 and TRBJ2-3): GAGVSQSPRYKVTKRGQDVALRCDPISGHVSLYWYRQALGQGPEFLTYFNYEAQQDKSGLPNDRFSAERPEGSISTLTIQRTEQRDSAMYRCASSLGANKVDTQYFGPGTRLTVL.

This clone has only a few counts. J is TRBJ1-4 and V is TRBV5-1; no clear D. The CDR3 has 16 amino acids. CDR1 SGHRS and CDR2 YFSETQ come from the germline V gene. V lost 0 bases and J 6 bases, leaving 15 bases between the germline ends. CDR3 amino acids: CASSLGSSRSYEKLFF. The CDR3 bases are TGCGCCAGCAGCTTGGGGTCCAGCCGGTCTTATGAAAAACTGTTTTTT.

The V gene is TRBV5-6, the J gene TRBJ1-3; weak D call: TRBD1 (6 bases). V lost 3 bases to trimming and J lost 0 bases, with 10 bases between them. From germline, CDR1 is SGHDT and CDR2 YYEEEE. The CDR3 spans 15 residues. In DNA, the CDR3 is TGTGCCAGCAGCTGGGGACAAAGCTCTGGAAACACCATATATTTT. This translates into CASSWGQSSGNTIYF. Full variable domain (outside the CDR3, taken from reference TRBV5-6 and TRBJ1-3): DAGVTQSPTHLIKTRGQQVTLRCSPKSGHDTVSWYQQALGQGPQFIFQYYEEEERQRGNFPDRFSGHQFPNYSSELNVNALLLGDSALYLCASSWGQSSGNTIYFGEGSWLTVV.

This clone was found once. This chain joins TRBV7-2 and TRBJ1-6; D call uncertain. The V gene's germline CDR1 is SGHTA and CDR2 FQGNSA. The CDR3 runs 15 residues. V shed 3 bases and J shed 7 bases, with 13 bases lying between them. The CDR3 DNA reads TGTGCCAGCAGCTTTCGCCCTCCAGTGAATTCACCCCTCCACTTT. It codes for CASSFRPPVNSPLHF.

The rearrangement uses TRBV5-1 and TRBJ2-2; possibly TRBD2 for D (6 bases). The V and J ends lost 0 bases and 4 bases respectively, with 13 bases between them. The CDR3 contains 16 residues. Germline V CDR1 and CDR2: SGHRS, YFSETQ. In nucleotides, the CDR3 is TGCGCCAGCAGCTTGGTTGGAGGGTTGATCACCGGGGAGCTGTTTTTT. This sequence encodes CASSLVGGLITGELFF.

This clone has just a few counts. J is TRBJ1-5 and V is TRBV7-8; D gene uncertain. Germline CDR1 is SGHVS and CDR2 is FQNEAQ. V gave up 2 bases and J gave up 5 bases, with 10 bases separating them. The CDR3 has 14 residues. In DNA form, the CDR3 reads TGTGCCAGCAGCTTAATCTGGGAACATCAGCCCCAGCATTTT. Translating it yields CASSLIWEHQPQHF.

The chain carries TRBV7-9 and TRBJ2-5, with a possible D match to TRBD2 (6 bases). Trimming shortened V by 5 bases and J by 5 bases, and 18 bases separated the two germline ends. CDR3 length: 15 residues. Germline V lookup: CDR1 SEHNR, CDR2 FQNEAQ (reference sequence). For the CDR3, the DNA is TGTGCCAGCAGCCATACACGAGAGGGAGGTGAGACCCAGTACTTC. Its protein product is CASSHTREGGETQYF.